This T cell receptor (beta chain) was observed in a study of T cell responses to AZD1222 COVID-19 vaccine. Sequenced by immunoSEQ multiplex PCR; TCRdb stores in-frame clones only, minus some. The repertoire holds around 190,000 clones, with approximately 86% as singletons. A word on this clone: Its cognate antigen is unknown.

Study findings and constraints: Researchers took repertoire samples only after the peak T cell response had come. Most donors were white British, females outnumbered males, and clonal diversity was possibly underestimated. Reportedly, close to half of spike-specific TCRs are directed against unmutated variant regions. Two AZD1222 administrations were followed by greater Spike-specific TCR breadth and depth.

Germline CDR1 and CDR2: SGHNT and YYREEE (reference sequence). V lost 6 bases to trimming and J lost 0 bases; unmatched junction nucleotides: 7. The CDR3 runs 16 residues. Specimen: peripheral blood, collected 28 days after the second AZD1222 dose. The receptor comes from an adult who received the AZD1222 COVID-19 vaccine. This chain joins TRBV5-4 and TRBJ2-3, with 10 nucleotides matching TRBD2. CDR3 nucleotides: TGTGCCAGCAAGGGACTAGCGCAATCTAGCACAGATACGCAGTATTTT. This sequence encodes CASKGLAQSSTDTQYF. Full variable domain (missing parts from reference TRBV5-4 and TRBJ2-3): ETGVTQSPTHLIKTRGQQVTLRCSSQSGHNTVSWYQQALGQGPQFIFQYYREEENGRGNFPPRFSGLQFPNYSSELNVNALELDDSALYLCASKGLAQSSTDTQYFGPGTRLTVL.